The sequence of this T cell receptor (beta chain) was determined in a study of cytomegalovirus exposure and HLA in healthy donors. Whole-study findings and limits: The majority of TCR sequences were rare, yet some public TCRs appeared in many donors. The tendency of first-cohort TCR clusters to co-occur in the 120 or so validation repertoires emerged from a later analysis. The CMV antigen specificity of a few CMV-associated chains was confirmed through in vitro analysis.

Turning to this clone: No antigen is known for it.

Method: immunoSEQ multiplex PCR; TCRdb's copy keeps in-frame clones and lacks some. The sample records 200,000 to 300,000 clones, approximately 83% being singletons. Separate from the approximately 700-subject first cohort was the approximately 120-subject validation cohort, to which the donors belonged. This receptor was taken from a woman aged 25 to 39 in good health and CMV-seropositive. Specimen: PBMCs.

CDR3 bases: TGTGCCAGCAGCCAAGATACGGGGGATCGAAGTGAAAAACTGTTTTTT. Protein product: CASSQDTGDRSEKLFF. The gene calls are TRBV4-2 and TRBJ1-4, with D possibly matching TRBD1 (5 bases). Germline CDR1 reads LGHNA; CDR2 reads YNFKEQ. V dropped 0 bases and J dropped 7 bases, with 15 bases sitting between them. CDR3 size: 16 residues.